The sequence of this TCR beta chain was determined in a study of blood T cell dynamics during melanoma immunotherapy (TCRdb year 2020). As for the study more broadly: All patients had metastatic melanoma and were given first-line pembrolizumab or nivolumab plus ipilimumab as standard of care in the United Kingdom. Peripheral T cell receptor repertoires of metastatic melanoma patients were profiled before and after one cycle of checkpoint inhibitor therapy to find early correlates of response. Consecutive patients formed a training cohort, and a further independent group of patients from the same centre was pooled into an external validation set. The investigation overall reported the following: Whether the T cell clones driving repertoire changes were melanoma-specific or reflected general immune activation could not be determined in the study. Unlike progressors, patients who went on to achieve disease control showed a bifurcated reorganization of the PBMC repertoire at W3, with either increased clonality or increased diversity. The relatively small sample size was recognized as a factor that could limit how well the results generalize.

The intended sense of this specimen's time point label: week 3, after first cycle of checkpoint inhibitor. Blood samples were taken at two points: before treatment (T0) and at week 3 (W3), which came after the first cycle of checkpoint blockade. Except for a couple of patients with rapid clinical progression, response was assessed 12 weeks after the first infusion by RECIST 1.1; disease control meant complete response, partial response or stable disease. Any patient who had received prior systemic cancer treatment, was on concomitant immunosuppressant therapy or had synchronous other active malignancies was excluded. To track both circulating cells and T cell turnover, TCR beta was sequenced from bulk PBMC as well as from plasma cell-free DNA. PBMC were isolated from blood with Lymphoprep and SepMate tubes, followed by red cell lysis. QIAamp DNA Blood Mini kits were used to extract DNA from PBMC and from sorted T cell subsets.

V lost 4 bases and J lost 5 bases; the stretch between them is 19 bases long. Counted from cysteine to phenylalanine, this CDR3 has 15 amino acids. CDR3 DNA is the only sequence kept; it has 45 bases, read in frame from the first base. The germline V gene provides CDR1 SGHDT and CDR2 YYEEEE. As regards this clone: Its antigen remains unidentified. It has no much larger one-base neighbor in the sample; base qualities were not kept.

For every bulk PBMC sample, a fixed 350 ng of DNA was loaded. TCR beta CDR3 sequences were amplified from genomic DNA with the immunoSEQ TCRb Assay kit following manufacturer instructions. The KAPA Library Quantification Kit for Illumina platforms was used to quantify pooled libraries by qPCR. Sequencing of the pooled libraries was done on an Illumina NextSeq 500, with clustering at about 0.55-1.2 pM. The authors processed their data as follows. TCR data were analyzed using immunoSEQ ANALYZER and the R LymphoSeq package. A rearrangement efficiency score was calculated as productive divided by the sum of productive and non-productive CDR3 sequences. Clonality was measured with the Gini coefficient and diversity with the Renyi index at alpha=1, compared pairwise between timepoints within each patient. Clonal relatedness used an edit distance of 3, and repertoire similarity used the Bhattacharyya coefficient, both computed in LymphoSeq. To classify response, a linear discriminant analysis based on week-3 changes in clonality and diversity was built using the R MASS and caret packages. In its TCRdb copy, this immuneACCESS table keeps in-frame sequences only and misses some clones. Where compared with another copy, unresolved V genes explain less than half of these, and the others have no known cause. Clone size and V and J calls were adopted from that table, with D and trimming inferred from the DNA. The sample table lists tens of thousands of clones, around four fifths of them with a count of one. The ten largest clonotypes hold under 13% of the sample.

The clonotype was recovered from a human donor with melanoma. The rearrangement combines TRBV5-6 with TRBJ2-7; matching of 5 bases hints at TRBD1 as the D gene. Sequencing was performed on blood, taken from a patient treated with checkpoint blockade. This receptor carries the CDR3 CASSPFLGARHEQYF. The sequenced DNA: TGTGCCAGCAGCCCCTTTTTAGGGGCGAGGCACGAGCAGTACTTC.